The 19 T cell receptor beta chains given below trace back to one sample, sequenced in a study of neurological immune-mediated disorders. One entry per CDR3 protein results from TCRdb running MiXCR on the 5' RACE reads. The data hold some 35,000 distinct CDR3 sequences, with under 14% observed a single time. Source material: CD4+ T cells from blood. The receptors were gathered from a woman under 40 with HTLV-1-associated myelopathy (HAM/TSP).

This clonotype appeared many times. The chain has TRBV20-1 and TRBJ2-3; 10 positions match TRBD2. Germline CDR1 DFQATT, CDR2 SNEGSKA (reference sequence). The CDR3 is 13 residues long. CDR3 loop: CSASGGAKDTQYF. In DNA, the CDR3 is TGCAGCGCGAGCGGGGGGGCGAAAGATACGCAGTATTTT.

The CDR3 DNA reads as TGCGCCAGCAGCAGATCCGGGACAGACTCTGGAAACACCATATATTTT. Its translation: CASSRSGTDSGNTIYF. The chain couples TRBV5-1 to TRBJ1-3; 7 nucleotides line up with TRBD1. V was pared by 4 bases and J by 0 bases, with 7 bases of the junction left unmatched. Germline V CDR1 and CDR2: SGHRS, YFSETQ. The CDR3 has 16 amino acids.

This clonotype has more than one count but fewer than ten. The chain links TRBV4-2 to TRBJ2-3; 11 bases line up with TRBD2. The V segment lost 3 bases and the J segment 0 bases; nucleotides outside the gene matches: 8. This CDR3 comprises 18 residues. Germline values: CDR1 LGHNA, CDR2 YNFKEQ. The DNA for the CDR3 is TGTGCCAGCAGCCAGAGAACGGTAGCGGGGGGGAGCACAGATACGCAGTATTTT. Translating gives CASSQRTVAGGSTDTQYF.

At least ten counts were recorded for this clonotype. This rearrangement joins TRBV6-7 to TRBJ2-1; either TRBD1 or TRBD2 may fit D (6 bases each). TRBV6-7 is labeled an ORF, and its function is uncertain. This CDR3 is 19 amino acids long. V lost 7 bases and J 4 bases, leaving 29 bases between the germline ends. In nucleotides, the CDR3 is TGTGCCAGCATTACACCGGGACTTAAGGTGGGGGCGACTTACAATGAGCAGTTCTTC. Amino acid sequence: CASITPGLKVGATYNEQFF.

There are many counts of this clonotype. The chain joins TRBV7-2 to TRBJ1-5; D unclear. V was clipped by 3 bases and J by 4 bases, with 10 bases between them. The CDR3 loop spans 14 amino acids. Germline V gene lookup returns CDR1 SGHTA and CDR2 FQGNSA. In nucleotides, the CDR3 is TGTGCCAGCAGCTTTGGCGCTCAGAATCAGCCCCAGCATTTT. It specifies CASSFGAQNQPQHF.

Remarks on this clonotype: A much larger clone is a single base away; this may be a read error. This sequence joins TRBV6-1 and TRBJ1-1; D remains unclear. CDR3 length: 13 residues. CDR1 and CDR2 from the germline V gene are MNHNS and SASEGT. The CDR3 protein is CASILTHNTEALF. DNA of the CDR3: TGTGCCAGCATCTTAACGCATAACACTGAAGCTTTATTT.

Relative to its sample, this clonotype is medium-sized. The CDR3 coding sequence is TGTGCCAGCAGTCAGACCAGTGAAAAACTGTTTTTT. This encodes CASSQTSEKLFF. The chain links TRBV12-3 or TRBV12-4 to TRBJ1-4; D unclear. V was trimmed by 5 bases and J by 7 bases, leaving 8 bases between them. The CDR3 has 12 residues.

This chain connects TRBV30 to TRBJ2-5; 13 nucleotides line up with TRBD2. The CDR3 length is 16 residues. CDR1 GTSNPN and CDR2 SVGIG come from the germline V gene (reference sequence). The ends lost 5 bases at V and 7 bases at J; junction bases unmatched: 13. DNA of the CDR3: TGTGCCTGGGGCAAGAGGGGGACTAGCGGGGCCAGGACCCAGTACTTC. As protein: CAWGKRGTSGARTQYF.

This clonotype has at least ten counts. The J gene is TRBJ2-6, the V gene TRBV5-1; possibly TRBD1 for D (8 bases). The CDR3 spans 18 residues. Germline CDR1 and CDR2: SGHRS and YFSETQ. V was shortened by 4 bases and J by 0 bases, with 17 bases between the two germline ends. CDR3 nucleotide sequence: TGCGCCAGCAGCAGCGGGGACAGGCCAGGCTCTGGGGCCAACGTCCTGACTTTC. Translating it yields CASSSGDRPGSGANVLTF.

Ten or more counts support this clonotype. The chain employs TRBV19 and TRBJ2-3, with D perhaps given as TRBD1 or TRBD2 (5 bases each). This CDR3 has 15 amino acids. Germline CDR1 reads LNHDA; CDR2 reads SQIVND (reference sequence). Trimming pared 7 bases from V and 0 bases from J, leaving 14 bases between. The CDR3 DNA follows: TGTGCCAGTACCCCCCCGGGACGGAGCACAGATACGCAGTATTTT. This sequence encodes CASTPPGRSTDTQYF.

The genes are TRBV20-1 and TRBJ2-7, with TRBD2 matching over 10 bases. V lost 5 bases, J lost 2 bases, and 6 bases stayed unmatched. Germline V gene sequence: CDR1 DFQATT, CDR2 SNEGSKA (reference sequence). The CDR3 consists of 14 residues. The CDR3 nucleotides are TGCAGTGCTGAACGACTAGCGGGCACCTACGAGCAGTACTTC. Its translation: CSAERLAGTYEQYF.

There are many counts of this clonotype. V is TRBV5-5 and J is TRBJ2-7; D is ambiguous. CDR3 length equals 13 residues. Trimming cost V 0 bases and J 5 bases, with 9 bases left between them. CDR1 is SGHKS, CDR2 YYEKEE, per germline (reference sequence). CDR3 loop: CASSLVVFDEQYF. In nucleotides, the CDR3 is TGTGCCAGCAGCTTGGTGGTATTTGACGAGCAGTACTTC.

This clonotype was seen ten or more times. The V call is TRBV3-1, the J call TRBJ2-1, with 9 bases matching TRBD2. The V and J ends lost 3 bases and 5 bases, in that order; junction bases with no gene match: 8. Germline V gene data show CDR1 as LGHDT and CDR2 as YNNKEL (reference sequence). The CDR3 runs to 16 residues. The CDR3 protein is CASSQRGGGENNEQFF. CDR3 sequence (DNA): TGTGCCAGCAGCCAGAGGGGCGGGGGGGAAAACAATGAGCAGTTCTTC.

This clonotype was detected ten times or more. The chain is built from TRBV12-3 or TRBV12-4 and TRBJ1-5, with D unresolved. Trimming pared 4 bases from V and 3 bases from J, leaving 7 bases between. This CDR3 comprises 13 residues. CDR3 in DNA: TGTGCCAGCAGTTCAGCGGTCAATCAGCCCCAGCATTTT. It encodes CASSSAVNQPQHF.

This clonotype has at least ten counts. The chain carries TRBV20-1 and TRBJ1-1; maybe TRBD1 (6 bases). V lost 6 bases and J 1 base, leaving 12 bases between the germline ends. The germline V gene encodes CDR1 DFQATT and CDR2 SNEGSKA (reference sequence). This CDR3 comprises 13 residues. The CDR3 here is CSARGMANTEAFF. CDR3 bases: TGCAGTGCCAGGGGTATGGCGAACACTGAAGCTTTCTTT.

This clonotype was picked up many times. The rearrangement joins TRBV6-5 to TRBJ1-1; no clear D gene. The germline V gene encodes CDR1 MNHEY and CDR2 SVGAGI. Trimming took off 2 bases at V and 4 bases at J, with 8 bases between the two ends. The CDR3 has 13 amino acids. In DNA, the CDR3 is TGTGCCAGCAGTTACCTCCCGAGCACTGAAGCTTTCTTT. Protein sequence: CASSYLPSTEAFF.

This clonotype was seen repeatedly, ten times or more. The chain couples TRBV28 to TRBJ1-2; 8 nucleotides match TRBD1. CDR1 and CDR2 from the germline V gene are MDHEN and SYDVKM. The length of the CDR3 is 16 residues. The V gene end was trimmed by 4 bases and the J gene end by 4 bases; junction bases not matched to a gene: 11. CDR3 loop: CASSSGGQYGGYGYTF. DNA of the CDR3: TGTGCCAGCAGTTCAGGGGGCCAATACGGGGGCTATGGCTACACCTTC.

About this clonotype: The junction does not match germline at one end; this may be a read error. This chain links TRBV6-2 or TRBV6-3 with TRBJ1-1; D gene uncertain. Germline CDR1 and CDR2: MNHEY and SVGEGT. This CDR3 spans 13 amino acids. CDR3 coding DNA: TGTGCCAGAAGTTATAACCCAGTAGCTGAAGCTTTCTTT. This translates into CARSYNPVAEAFF.

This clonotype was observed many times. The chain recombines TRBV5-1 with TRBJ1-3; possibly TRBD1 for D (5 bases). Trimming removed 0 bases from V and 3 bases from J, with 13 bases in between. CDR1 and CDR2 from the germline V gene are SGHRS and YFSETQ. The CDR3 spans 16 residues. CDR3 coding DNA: TGCGCCAGCAGCTTGGCCGGGGGTCAATTTGGAAACACCATATATTTT. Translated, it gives CASSLAGGQFGNTIYF.